This is a list of T cell receptor beta chains from one sample in a study of control samples from healthy donors and cancer patients. Clones were sequenced by immunoSEQ multiplex PCR, and TCRdb holds only the in-frame ones, with some missing. Among 120,000 or so clones listed, around 87% were seen once. Specimen: blood. These receptors all come from a man aged 60 to 69 in good health. Both conserved end residues are part of each CDR3. Each record gives: J gene, D gene, clone size, V gene, CDR3 DNA, CDR3 protein. D genes are given only for firm matches. A clone size is listed for some rows: how often the clone was seen (once, few, many), or a class if it is expanded.

J gene: TRBJ1-5
D gene: .
clone size: .
V gene: TRBV19
CDR3 DNA: TGTGCCAGTAGTTCACAGGGAAATCAGCCCCAGCATTTT
CDR3 protein: CASSSQGNQPQHF

J gene: TRBJ1-2
D gene: .
clone size: once
V gene: TRBV24-1
CDR3 DNA: TGTGCCACCAGTGATTCTGGCAGGGTGGGAGAAGGCTACACCTTC
CDR3 protein: CATSDSGRVGEGYTF

J gene: TRBJ1-5
D gene: TRBD1
clone size: .
V gene: TRBV6-1
CDR3 DNA: TGTGCCAGCAGTGAATGGAGGACAGGGGGCCCGAGGGTCGATCAGCCCCAGCATTTT
CDR3 protein: CASSEWRTGGPRVDQPQHF

J gene: TRBJ2-2
D gene: .
clone size: .
V gene: TRBV27
CDR3 DNA: TGTGCCAGCAGTCACGGGACTCTCAACACCGGGGAGCTGTTTTTT
CDR3 protein: CASSHGTLNTGELFF

J gene: TRBJ1-6
D gene: TRBD1
clone size: .
V gene: TRBV18
CDR3 DNA: TGTGCCAGCTCACTTGAGACAGGGGAAGATTCACCCCTCCACTTT
CDR3 protein: CASSLETGEDSPLHF

J gene: TRBJ2-7
D gene: TRBD1
clone size: .
V gene: TRBV18
CDR3 DNA: TGTGCCAGCTCACCTCGACAGGGTGACGAGCAGTACTTC
CDR3 protein: CASSPRQGDEQYF

J gene: TRBJ2-1
D gene: .
clone size: .
V gene: TRBV11-3
CDR3 DNA: TGTGCCAGCAGCTGGGGGACCACTCAGCGGGATGAGCAGTTCTTC
CDR3 protein: CASSWGTTQRDEQFF

J gene: TRBJ1-5
D gene: .
clone size: .
V gene: TRBV6-2/TRBV6-3
CDR3 DNA: TGTGCCAGCAGTTACAAGAACAGCAATCAGCCCCAGCATTTT
CDR3 protein: CASSYKNSNQPQHF

J gene: TRBJ1-6
D gene: .
clone size: .
V gene: TRBV19
CDR3 DNA: TGTGCCAGTAGCCCGGGTGGGCAGATAGATTCACCCCTCCACTTT
CDR3 protein: CASSPGGQIDSPLHF

J gene: TRBJ1-1
D gene: .
clone size: few
V gene: TRBV29-1
CDR3 DNA: TGCAGCGTTGAAGAAGAGTGGAAGACCACTGAAGCTTTCTTT
CDR3 protein: CSVEEEWKTTEAFF

J gene: TRBJ1-1
D gene: TRBD1
clone size: once
V gene: TRBV7-8
CDR3 DNA: TGTGCCAGCAGCTTTGGGACAGGGGGCACTGAAGCTTTCTTT
CDR3 protein: CASSFGTGGTEAFF

J gene: TRBJ1-2
D gene: .
clone size: .
V gene: TRBV24-1
CDR3 DNA: TGTGCCACCGGAAGCGCAGGTGAATATGGCTACACCTTC
CDR3 protein: CATGSAGEYGYTF

J gene: TRBJ2-1
D gene: .
clone size: .
V gene: TRBV12-3/TRBV12-4
CDR3 DNA: TGTGCCAGCAGTTTTGGGTGGAGCAATGAGCAGTTCTTC
CDR3 protein: CASSFGWSNEQFF

J gene: TRBJ1-6
D gene: .
clone size: .
V gene: TRBV7-2
CDR3 DNA: TGTGCCAGCAGCTTAGCGTGGGGACCTAATTCACCCCTCCACTTT
CDR3 protein: CASSLAWGPNSPLHF

J gene: TRBJ2-2
D gene: .
clone size: .
V gene: TRBV19
CDR3 DNA: TGTGCCAGTAGCCGGACCCAGGGGCTGGGCTCCGGGGAGCTGTTTTTT
CDR3 protein: CASSRTQGLGSGELFF

J gene: TRBJ1-4
D gene: .
clone size: .
V gene: TRBV5-6
CDR3 DNA: TGTGCCAGCAGCCTTGGTAATGAAAAACTGTTTTTT
CDR3 protein: CASSLGNEKLFF

J gene: TRBJ1-6
D gene: .
clone size: .
V gene: TRBV6-1
CDR3 DNA: TGTGCCAGCAGTGGCCGACAGAGTCCCTTTAGCTCCTATAATTCACCCCTCCACTTT
CDR3 protein: CASSGRQSPFSSYNSPLHF

J gene: TRBJ2-2
D gene: .
clone size: .
V gene: TRBV30
CDR3 DNA: TGTGCCTGGAGTCTGATTGGGGGTGCCGGGGAGCTGTTTTTT
CDR3 protein: CAWSLIGGAGELFF

J gene: TRBJ1-4
D gene: .
clone size: .
V gene: TRBV5-1
CDR3 DNA: TGCGCCAGCAGCCGTCAGGGTCTTTTGGAAAAACTGTTTTTT
CDR3 protein: CASSRQGLLEKLFF

J gene: TRBJ1-2
D gene: .
clone size: once
V gene: TRBV28
CDR3 DNA: TGTGCCAGCAGTGTACAGGGAATTCCTGGCTACACCTTC
CDR3 protein: CASSVQGIPGYTF

J gene: TRBJ2-1
D gene: TRBD1
clone size: .
V gene: TRBV5-4
CDR3 DNA: TGTGCCAGCAGCTGGGACAGGACCAATGAGCAGTTCTTC
CDR3 protein: CASSWDRTNEQFF

J gene: TRBJ1-2
D gene: TRBD1
clone size: .
V gene: TRBV19
CDR3 DNA: TGTGCCAGTAGTGGTGCAGGGACAGGGGAGAGCGGCTACACCTTC
CDR3 protein: CASSGAGTGESGYTF

J gene: TRBJ2-7
D gene: .
clone size: .
V gene: TRBV28
CDR3 DNA: TGTGCCAGCAGTTTGGGCAGGGGAGTTCCCTACGAGCAGTACTTC
CDR3 protein: CASSLGRGVPYEQYF

J gene: TRBJ2-4
D gene: .
clone size: .
V gene: TRBV28
CDR3 DNA: TGTGCCAGCTCCTCCTTCGAACTAGCCAAAAACATTCAGTACTTC
CDR3 protein: CASSSFELAKNIQYF

J gene: TRBJ2-7
D gene: TRBD1
clone size: .
V gene: TRBV7-8
CDR3 DNA: TGTGCCAGCAGCTTAGCGTCGAGGGGGACAGGGAACTACGAGCAGTACTTC
CDR3 protein: CASSLASRGTGNYEQYF

J gene: TRBJ1-6
D gene: .
clone size: .
V gene: TRBV30
CDR3 DNA: TGTGCCTGGAGTGAACAGGGTTTTAATTCACCCCTCCACTTT
CDR3 protein: CAWSEQGFNSPLHF

J gene: TRBJ1-5
D gene: .
clone size: .
V gene: TRBV28
CDR3 DNA: TGTGCCAGCAGTGACGGTGGACGTGGGCAGCCCCAGCATTTT
CDR3 protein: CASSDGGRGQPQHF

J gene: TRBJ2-2
D gene: .
clone size: .
V gene: TRBV4-2
CDR3 DNA: TGTGCCAGCAGCCAAGATAAAGTTCGGGGCTTGACCGGGGAGCTGTTTTTT
CDR3 protein: CASSQDKVRGLTGELFF

J gene: TRBJ1-3
D gene: .
clone size: .
V gene: TRBV19
CDR3 DNA: TGTGCCAGCCGAACTGTTAGCTCTGGAAACACCATATATTTT
CDR3 protein: CASRTVSSGNTIYF

J gene: TRBJ1-5
D gene: .
clone size: .
V gene: TRBV30
CDR3 DNA: TGTGCCTGGAGTCGACAAGGAAATCAGCCCCAGCATTTT
CDR3 protein: CAWSRQGNQPQHF

J gene: TRBJ1-1
D gene: .
clone size: once
V gene: TRBV5-6
CDR3 DNA: TGTGCCAGCGCCCTAAGGGGGTTTAAGAACACTGAAGCTTTCTTT
CDR3 protein: CASALRGFKNTEAFF

J gene: TRBJ1-1
D gene: .
clone size: .
V gene: TRBV7-9
CDR3 DNA: TGTGCCAGCAGCTGGACGGGGAACACTGAAGCTTTCTTT
CDR3 protein: CASSWTGNTEAFF

J gene: TRBJ1-6
D gene: .
clone size: once
V gene: TRBV7-3
CDR3 DNA: TGTGCCAGCAGTCAGGGTTTCAACTCACCCCTCCACTTT
CDR3 protein: CASSQGFNSPLHF

J gene: TRBJ1-5
D gene: TRBD1
clone size: once
V gene: TRBV5-4
CDR3 DNA: TGTGCCAGCAGCTTAGGGACAGCAGATCAGCCCCAGCATTTT
CDR3 protein: CASSLGTADQPQHF

J gene: TRBJ2-7
D gene: .
clone size: .
V gene: TRBV7-9
CDR3 DNA: TGTGCCAGCAGTATGTTCGCCATAGGAACCTACGAGCAGTACTTC
CDR3 protein: CASSMFAIGTYEQYF

J gene: TRBJ2-4
D gene: TRBD1
clone size: .
V gene: TRBV10-1
CDR3 DNA: TGCGCCAGCGTGGTAAGTCGGCAGGGGGCGCTTGTCCCAATAGCCAAAAACATTCAGTACTTC
CDR3 protein: CASVVSRQGALVPIAKNIQYF

J gene: TRBJ2-5
D gene: .
clone size: .
V gene: TRBV9
CDR3 DNA: TGTGCCAGCAGCGTAGTGTCCGGCACACAAGAGACCCAGTACTTC
CDR3 protein: CASSVVSGTQETQYF

J gene: TRBJ1-2
D gene: .
clone size: .
V gene: TRBV5-1
CDR3 DNA: TGCGCCAGCAGCCCGTCCGGGGGCTATGGCTACACCTTC
CDR3 protein: CASSPSGGYGYTF

J gene: TRBJ1-1
D gene: .
clone size: .
V gene: TRBV10-3
CDR3 DNA: TGTGCCATCAGTGATCTTCTCTCCGGACGGGGAGGCACTGAAGCTTTCTTT
CDR3 protein: CAISDLLSGRGGTEAFF

J gene: TRBJ1-5
D gene: .
clone size: .
V gene: TRBV6-5
CDR3 DNA: TGTGCCAGCAGGGTCAGGGATGTCGGTCAGCCCCAGCATTTT
CDR3 protein: CASRVRDVGQPQHF

J gene: TRBJ2-7
D gene: TRBD2
clone size: .
V gene: TRBV4-1
CDR3 DNA: TGCGCCAGCAGCCGACTAGCGCTGGCCTACGAGCAGTACTTC
CDR3 protein: CASSRLALAYEQYF

J gene: TRBJ1-4
D gene: TRBD1
clone size: .
V gene: TRBV18
CDR3 DNA: TGTGCCAGCTCCTACGGACAGGGTGAAAAACTGTTTTTT
CDR3 protein: CASSYGQGEKLFF

J gene: TRBJ2-1
D gene: .
clone size: .
V gene: TRBV6-6
CDR3 DNA: TGTGCCAGCAGTTACACGGCTGCCTACAATGAGCAGTTCTTC
CDR3 protein: CASSYTAAYNEQFF

J gene: TRBJ2-3
D gene: .
clone size: .
V gene: TRBV7-9
CDR3 DNA: TGTGCCAGCACCCCGGGCGGTGGCTTTCCTACGCAGTATTTT
CDR3 protein: CASTPGGGFPTQYF

J gene: TRBJ1-2
D gene: .
clone size: .
V gene: TRBV6-5
CDR3 DNA: TGTGCCAGCAGTTACGCGGGCCTTAGTGACTATGGCTACACCTTC
CDR3 protein: CASSYAGLSDYGYTF

J gene: TRBJ1-1
D gene: .
clone size: .
V gene: TRBV5-5
CDR3 DNA: TGTGCCAGCAGCTCCTCCGGGACCACGTATACTGAAGCTTTCTTT
CDR3 protein: CASSSSGTTYTEAFF

J gene: TRBJ1-1
D gene: TRBD1
clone size: .
V gene: TRBV18
CDR3 DNA: TGTGCCAGCTCACCCGAGACAGGGTCGGGCACTGAAGCTTTCTTT
CDR3 protein: CASSPETGSGTEAFF

J gene: TRBJ2-2
D gene: .
clone size: .
V gene: TRBV24-1
CDR3 DNA: TGTGCCACCAGTGATCGGGTGAACACCGGGGAGCTGTTTTTT
CDR3 protein: CATSDRVNTGELFF

J gene: TRBJ1-3
D gene: .
clone size: .
V gene: TRBV3-1/TRBV3-2
CDR3 DNA: TGTGCCAGCAGCCAGGCTCAGGGGACTGGAAACACCATATATTTT
CDR3 protein: CASSQAQGTGNTIYF

J gene: TRBJ2-6
D gene: .
clone size: .
V gene: TRBV19
CDR3 DNA: TGTGCCAGTTCGAAGGGGCCTGGGGCCAACGTCCTGACTTTC
CDR3 protein: CASSKGPGANVLTF